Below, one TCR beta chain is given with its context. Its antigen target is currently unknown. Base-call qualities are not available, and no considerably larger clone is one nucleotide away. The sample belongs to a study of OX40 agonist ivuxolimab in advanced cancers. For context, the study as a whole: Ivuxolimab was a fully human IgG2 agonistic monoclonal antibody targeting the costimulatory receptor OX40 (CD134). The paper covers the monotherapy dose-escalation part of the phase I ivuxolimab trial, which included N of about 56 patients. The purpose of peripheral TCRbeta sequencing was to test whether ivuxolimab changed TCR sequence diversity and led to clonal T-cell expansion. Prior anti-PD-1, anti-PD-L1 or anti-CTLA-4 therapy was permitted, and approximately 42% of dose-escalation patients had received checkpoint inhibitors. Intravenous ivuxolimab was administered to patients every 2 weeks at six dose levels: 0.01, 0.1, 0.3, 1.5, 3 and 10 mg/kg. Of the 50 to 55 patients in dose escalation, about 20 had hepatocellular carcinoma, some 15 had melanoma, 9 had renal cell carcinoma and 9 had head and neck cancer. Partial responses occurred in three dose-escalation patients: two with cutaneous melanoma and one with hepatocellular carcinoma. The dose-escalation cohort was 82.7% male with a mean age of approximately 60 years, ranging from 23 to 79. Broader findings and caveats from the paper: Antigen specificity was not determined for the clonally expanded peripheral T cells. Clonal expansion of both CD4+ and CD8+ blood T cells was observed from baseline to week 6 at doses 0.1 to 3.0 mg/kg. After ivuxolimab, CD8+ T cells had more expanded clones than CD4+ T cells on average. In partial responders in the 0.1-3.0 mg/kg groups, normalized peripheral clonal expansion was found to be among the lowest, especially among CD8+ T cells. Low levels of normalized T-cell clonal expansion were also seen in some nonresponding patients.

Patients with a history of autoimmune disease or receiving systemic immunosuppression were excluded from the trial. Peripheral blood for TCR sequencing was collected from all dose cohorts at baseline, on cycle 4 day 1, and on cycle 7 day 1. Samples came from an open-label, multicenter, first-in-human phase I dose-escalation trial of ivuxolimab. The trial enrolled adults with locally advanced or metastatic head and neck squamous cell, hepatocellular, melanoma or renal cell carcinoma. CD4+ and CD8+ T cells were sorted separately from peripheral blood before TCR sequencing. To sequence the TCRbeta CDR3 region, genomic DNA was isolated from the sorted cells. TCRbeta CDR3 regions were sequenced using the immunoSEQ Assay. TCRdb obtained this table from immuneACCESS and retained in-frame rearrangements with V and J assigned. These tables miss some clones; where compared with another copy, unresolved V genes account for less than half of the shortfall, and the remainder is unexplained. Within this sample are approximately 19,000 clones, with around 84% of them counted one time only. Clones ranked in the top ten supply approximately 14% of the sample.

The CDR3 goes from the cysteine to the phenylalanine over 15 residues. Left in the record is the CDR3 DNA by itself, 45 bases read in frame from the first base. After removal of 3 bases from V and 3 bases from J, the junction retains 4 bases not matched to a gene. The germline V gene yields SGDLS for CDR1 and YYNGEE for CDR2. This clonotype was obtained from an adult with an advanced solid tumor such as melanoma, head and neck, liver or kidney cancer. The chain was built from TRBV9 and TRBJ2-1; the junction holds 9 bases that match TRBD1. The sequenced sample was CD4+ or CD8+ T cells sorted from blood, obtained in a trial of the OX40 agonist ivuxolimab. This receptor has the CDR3 CASSAGQGFYNEQFF. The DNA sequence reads TGTGCCAGCAGCGCGGGACAGGGTTTCTACAATGAGCAGTTCTTC.